A selection of T cell receptor beta chains follows, all from one sample in a study of human T cells and chemical hapten exposure. TCRdb recomputed calls from the RACE reads with MiXCR, one row per CDR3 protein. This table holds about 80,000 distinct CDR3 sequences, 14% found once. The sequenced sample was whole blood, obtained in connection with sensitization to the hapten diphenylcyclopropenone (DPC). The origin of the receptors is a woman aged 45-65 years with alopecia areata. Some clones in this sample may be carry-over from other donors' samples. Both conserved end residues are part of each CDR3. The D gene is left open where the match is weak. Some rows have no size entry. The others give once, few or many, or a class for an expanded clone.

>TRBJ2-7|.|TRBV7-2|TRBD2
TGTGCCAGCACCAATAGGGCGGGAGGCCTCGACGAGCAGTACTTC
CASTNRAGGLDEQYF
>TRBJ2-1|few|TRBV20-1|TRBD2
TGCAGTGCTAGTCTCGAGGGAGGGCCCTACAATGAGCAGTTCTTC
CSASLEGGPYNEQFF
>TRBJ2-7|many|TRBV6-5|.
TGTGCCAGCAGATCCACAGGGAACGAGCAGTACTTC
CASRSTGNEQYF
>TRBJ2-3|many|TRBV11-2|.
TGTGCCAGCAGCTTAGCTAGCAGTAGCACAGATACGCAGTATTTT
CASSLASSSTDTQYF
>TRBJ2-5|few|TRBV12-3/TRBV12-4|.
TGTGCCAGCAGTTTAGCGGAAGAAGAGACCCAGTACTTC
CASSLAEEETQYF
>TRBJ1-2|many|TRBV20-1|TRBD1
TGCAGTGCTAGAGATCAGGGGGCCTACTATGGCTACACCTTC
CSARDQGAYYGYTF
>TRBJ2-3|.|TRBV29-1|.
TGCAGCGTTGTGGCGGAGAGCACAGATACGCAGTATTTT
CSVVAESTDTQYF
>TRBJ1-5|once|TRBV20-1|.
TGCAGTGCTAGAGATGACAAGGGGTATAGCAATCAGCCCCAGCATTTT
CSARDDKGYSNQPQHF
>TRBJ1-1|.|TRBV28|.
TGTGCCAGCATTAAGGGAGGGAACACTGAAGCTTTCTTT
CASIKGGNTEAFF
>TRBJ1-2|.|TRBV11-2|.
TGTGCCAGCAGCTTAGATTCCCCCCGGGGAAACTATGGCTACACCTTC
CASSLDSPRGNYGYTF
>TRBJ2-1|.|TRBV20-1|.
TGCAGTGCTAAGCCTCGGGGGAGCTCCTACAATGAGCAGTTCTTC
CSAKPRGSSYNEQFF
>TRBJ2-1|.|TRBV28|.
TGTGCCAGCAGCCCCGGCTCAGGGAGCTCCTACAATGAGCAGTTCTTC
CASSPGSGSSYNEQFF
>TRBJ2-1|few|TRBV7-9|TRBD2
TGTGCCAGCAGCGGGCCTAGCGGGAAAGTATTCTCCTACAATGAGCAGTTCTTC
CASSGPSGKVFSYNEQFF
>TRBJ1-3|.|TRBV7-2|.
TGTGCCAGCAGCTTAGCTGAGATTAGTGCGCGGGGAAACACCATATATTTT
CASSLAEISARGNTIYF
>TRBJ2-7|few|TRBV7-7|.
TGTGCCAGCAGCCGGAACCGGGACTCCACCTACGAGCAGTACTTC
CASSRNRDSTYEQYF
>TRBJ2-7|.|TRBV3-1|.
TGTGCCAGCAGCCAACGTTTACGGTCTGGCGAGCAGTACTTC
CASSQRLRSGEQYF
>TRBJ2-1|many|TRBV7-9|TRBD1
TGTGCCAGCAGCCTGGACAGGGTCCCCTACAATGAGCAGTTCTTC
CASSLDRVPYNEQFF
>TRBJ1-4|.|TRBV18|.
TGTGCCAGCTCACCGGACAGAGCAACTAATGAAAAACTGTTTTTT
CASSPDRATNEKLFF
>TRBJ2-5|.|TRBV9|.
TGTGCCAGCAGCGTTTCCGGGTTTGAGACCCAGTACTTT
CASSVSGFETQYF
>TRBJ1-5|.|TRBV6-2/TRBV6-3|.
TGTGCCAGCAGTTACGGGGACGCGGGGTATCAGCCCCAGCATTTT
CASSYGDAGYQPQHF
>TRBJ2-1|.|TRBV5-1|.
TGCGCCAGCAACCAAGGCCAGGGGATAAACTACAATGAGCAGTTCTTC
CASNQGQGINYNEQFF
>TRBJ1-5|many|TRBV6-1|.
TGTGCCAGCAGTGAAACCCGACAGAGCAATCAGCCCCAGCATTTT
CASSETRQSNQPQHF
>TRBJ2-2|few|TRBV5-1|.
TGCGCCAGCAGCCCGGCCGGAGGGGCGTTCACCGGGGAGCTGTTTTTT
CASSPAGGAFTGELFF
>TRBJ1-3|.|TRBV6-2/TRBV6-3|TRBD1
TGTGCCAGCAGACCTTCCGGGACAGGCTCTGGAAACACCATATATTTT
CASRPSGTGSGNTIYF
>TRBJ2-7|few|TRBV20-1|TRBD2
TGCAGTGCTAGAGCATTAGCGGGAGTCGCCTACGAGCAGTACTTC
CSARALAGVAYEQYF
>TRBJ2-5|few|TRBV18|.
TGTGCCAGCTCACCAGGACTGGGCCAAGAGACCCAGTACTTC
CASSPGLGQETQYF
>TRBJ1-1|.|TRBV6-2/TRBV6-3|.
TGTGCCGTCAGGGACACAAACACTGAAGCTTTCTTT
CAVRDTNTEAFF
>TRBJ1-6|few|TRBV5-1|TRBD1
TGCGCCAGCAGCTTGGAAGGGGACAGGCGTTCACCCCTCCACTTT
CASSLEGDRRSPLHF
>TRBJ2-1|.|TRBV29-1|TRBD2
TGCAGCGTTGAAGCGGCGGCGGGAGGTGTCTACAATGAGCAGTTCTTC
CSVEAAAGGVYNEQFF
>TRBJ2-3|.|TRBV7-9|.
TGTGCCAGCAGCCGCCGGGATACGCAGTATTTT
CASSRRDTQYF
>TRBJ1-4|.|TRBV7-2|TRBD1
TGTGCCAGCAGCCCTGACAGGGGACGAAATGAAAAACTGTTTTTT
CASSPDRGRNEKLFF
>TRBJ2-1|few|TRBV6-5|TRBD2
TGTGCCAGCAGTTTCCTACGATCCGGGACTAGCGGGAGGGCCAATGAGCAGTTCTTC
CASSFLRSGTSGRANEQFF
>TRBJ2-4|.|TRBV7-2|.
TGTGCCAGCAGCTCATCCGTCGCAGGTTCATCGAGCATTCAGTACTTC
CASSSSVAGSSSIQYF
>TRBJ2-7|many|TRBV2|.
TGTGCCAGCAGCCCCCAGGCCACTGGGGCGTACGAGCAGTACTTC
CASSPQATGAYEQYF
>TRBJ2-2|few|TRBV5-1|TRBD2
TGCGCCAGCAGCTTGCTTCTAGCGGGAGGGGCCGGGGAGCTGTTTTTT
CASSLLLAGGAGELFF
>TRBJ2-3|.|TRBV28|.
TGTGCCAGCAGTTTAATAGATACGCAGTATTTT
CASSLIDTQYF
>TRBJ2-3|few|TRBV7-9|TRBD2
TGTGCCAGCAGCTTAAATTTCCCGACTAGCGGGAGGGCCGGAGATACGCAGTATTTT
CASSLNFPTSGRAGDTQYF
>TRBJ1-1|few|TRBV5-5|TRBD1
TGTGCCAGCAGCTTGGGGAGTCGGACAGGGAACACTGAAGCTTTCTTT
CASSLGSRTGNTEAFF
>TRBJ2-2|.|TRBV7-7|TRBD2
TGTGCCAGCAGCTCCCTAGCGGGAGAAAGCACCGGGGAGCTGTTTTTT
CASSSLAGESTGELFF
>TRBJ2-3|.|TRBV12-3/TRBV12-4|TRBD2
TGTGCCAGCCGTCGGCAGGGAGGGAGCACAGATACGCAGTATTTT
CASRRQGGSTDTQYF
>TRBJ2-1|few|TRBV27|.
TGTGCCAGCGGCCATGTGACACTTACCTACAATGAGCAGTTCTTC
CASGHVTLTYNEQFF
>TRBJ2-5|.|TRBV29-1|.
TGCAGCGTGAAAGGGGGGACAGCAATCTTCCAAGAGACCCAGTACTTC
CSVKGGTAIFQETQYF
>TRBJ1-1|.|TRBV20-1|TRBD1
TGCAGTGCCTACAGGGGAGGGTTTAACACTGAAGCTTTCTTT
CSAYRGGFNTEAFF
>TRBJ2-3|.|TRBV29-1|.
TGCAGCGTTGAAGATCCTGGGACCCCCATGAGCACAGATACGCAGTATTTT
CSVEDPGTPMSTDTQYF
>TRBJ2-1|.|TRBV2|TRBD2
TGTGCCAGCAGTCCGAGACTAGCGACTACCAATGAGCAGTTCTTC
CASSPRLATTNEQFF